A single sample gave rise to the 8 T cell receptor beta chains below, sequenced in a study of cytomegalovirus exposure and HLA in healthy donors. PCR primers comprised 60 Vbeta and 13 Jbeta primers. Generated by immunoSEQ multiplex PCR, the TCRdb table keeps only in-frame clones and is missing some. The sample lists about 200,000 clones, about four fifths seen once, with about 0.36% in the top ten. Source material: PBMCs. All receptors come from a male donor in good health and CMV-seropositive.

This chain links TRBV6-5 with TRBJ2-1; D may be TRBD1 (5 bases). CDR3 length equals 13 residues. Trimming took 6 bases from V and 8 from J, leaving 14 bases between them. Germline-derived CDR1 and CDR2 are MNHEY and SVGAGI. The CDR3 protein is CASSDMIRDEQFF. The CDR3 nucleotides are TGTGCCAGCAGCGACATGATCAGGGATGAGCAGTTCTTC.

The chain recombines TRBV11-2 with TRBJ2-1, with 13 bases aligning to TRBD2. V shed 6 bases and J 0 bases; nucleotides not matched to a gene: 11. Germline V CDR1 and CDR2: SGHAT, FQNNGV. The CDR3 covers 19 residues. This chain's CDR3 is CASRWGLAGPLRSYNEQFF. Here the CDR3 DNA reads TGTGCCAGCAGGTGGGGACTAGCGGGACCCCTTCGCTCCTACAATGAGCAGTTCTTC.

A word on this clone: In the same sample, other DNA sequences code for this CDR3. The genes are TRBV19 and TRBJ2-5; TRBD1 aligns across 8 bases. This CDR3 spans 17 amino acids. V gave up 5 bases and J gave up 2 bases; unmatched junction bases: 13. Looked up from germline, CDR1 is LNHDA and CDR2 is SQIVND (reference sequence). Written as DNA, the CDR3 is TGTGCCAGTAGTTTTGCCGCCGGGACAGGTGGTCAAGAGACCCAGTACTTC. Its translation: CASSFAAGTGGQETQYF.

A remark on this clone: Other DNA sequences in this sample translate to the same CDR3. The chain's CDR3 is CASSAALGATNYGYTF. The CDR3 DNA reads TGTGCCAGCAGCGCCGCCCTGGGGGCCACTAACTATGGCTACACCTTC. The V call is TRBV9, the J call TRBJ1-2, with D perhaps TRBD1 (6 bases). The V end was cut by 3 bases, the J end by 0 bases, with 15 bases between. This CDR3 has 16 amino acids. Germline CDR1 is SGDLS and CDR2 is YYNGEE.

On this clone itself: A read error may produce the germline difference seen at one junction end. The chain's CDR3 is CAGSLVVPGSTGRGEQYF. As DNA, the CDR3 is TGTGCCGGCAGTTTGGTGGTCCCGGGCTCGACAGGGAGAGGCGAGCAGTACTTC. The chain uses TRBV28 and TRBJ2-7; TRBD1 matches at 7 bases. The CDR3 consists of 18 residues. CDR1 is MDHEN and CDR2 is SYDVKM in the germline V gene.

The rearrangement uses TRBV7-3 and TRBJ2-2, with D unresolved. Germline values: CDR1 SGHTA, CDR2 FQGTGA. The CDR3 is 14 residues long. Trimming shortened V by 1 base and J by 5 bases, and 8 bases separated the two germline ends. DNA of the CDR3: TGTGCCAGCAGCTTAAACGGGTTGACCGGGGAGCTGTTTTTT. It codes for CASSLNGLTGELFF.

CDR3: CASSQDTYEQYF. CDR3 coding DNA: TGTGCCAGCAGCCAAGATACATACGAGCAGTACTTC. The genes are TRBV4-2 and TRBJ2-7; D not resolved. The CDR3 runs 12 residues. V was pared by 0 bases and J by 4 bases, with 4 bases between. The V gene's germline CDR1 is LGHNA and CDR2 YNFKEQ.

The chain has TRBV9 and TRBJ1-2, with 7 bases identical to TRBD1. The CDR3 consists of 15 residues. Per germline, CDR1 SGDLS and CDR2 YYNGEE. Losses at the gene ends were 2 bases for V and 0 bases for J; bases not matched to a gene: 4. DNA for the CDR3: TGTGCCAGCAGCGTCGGGACAGCAGCTAACTATGGCTACACCTTC. It yields the protein CASSVGTAANYGYTF.